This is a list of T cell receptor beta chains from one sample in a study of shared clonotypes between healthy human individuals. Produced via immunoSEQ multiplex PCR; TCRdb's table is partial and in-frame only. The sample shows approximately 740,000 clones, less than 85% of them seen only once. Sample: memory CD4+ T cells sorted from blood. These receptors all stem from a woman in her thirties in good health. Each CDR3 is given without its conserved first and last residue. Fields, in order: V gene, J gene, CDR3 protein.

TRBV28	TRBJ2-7	ASRTGFGAEQY
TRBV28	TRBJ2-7	ASTPLGDRGRHEQY
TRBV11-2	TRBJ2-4	ASSSLSQGRGNIQY
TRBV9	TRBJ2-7	ASSGGGESPYEQY
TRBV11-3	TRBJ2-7	ASSLGAALV
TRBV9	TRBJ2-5	ASSRGREETQY
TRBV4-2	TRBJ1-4	ASSPWTDNEKLF
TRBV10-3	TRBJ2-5	AISEGGAESETQY
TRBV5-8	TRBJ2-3	ASSQTKIAQY
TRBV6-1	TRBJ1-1	ASKRTLGNTEAF
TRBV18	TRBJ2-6	ASSPLSPGNSGANVLT
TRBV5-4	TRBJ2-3	ASSLLPGKDSTDTQY
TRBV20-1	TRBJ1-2	SASRQVSYT
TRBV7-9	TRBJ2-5	ASSPRTRKEETQY
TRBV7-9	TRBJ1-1	ASGQGLNTEAF
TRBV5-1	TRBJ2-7	ASSSAQLAGGSYEQY
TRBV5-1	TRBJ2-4	ASSLIGSENIQY
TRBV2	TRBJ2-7	ASSGSGTSVSYEQY
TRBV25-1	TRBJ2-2	ASSVPGDGTGELF
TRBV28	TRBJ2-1	ASTLPGTVPYNEQF
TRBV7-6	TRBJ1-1	ASSLGTANTEAF
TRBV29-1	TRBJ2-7	SVAGDFYEQY
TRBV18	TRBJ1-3	ASSPTTDTGNTIY
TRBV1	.	TSSRYPRDEQY
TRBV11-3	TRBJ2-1	ASSLVSSNEQF
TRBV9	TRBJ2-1	ASSVVIGSGVNEQF
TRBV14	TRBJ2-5	ASSRYSGSGLETQY
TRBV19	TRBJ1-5	ASSIGYRNNQPQH
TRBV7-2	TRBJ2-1	ASSLEGAGAPYNEQF
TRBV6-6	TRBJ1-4	ASTTGQGGEKLF
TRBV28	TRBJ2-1	ASSFHRGLSYNEQF
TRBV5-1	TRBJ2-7	ASSRWPYTGEGKRYEQY